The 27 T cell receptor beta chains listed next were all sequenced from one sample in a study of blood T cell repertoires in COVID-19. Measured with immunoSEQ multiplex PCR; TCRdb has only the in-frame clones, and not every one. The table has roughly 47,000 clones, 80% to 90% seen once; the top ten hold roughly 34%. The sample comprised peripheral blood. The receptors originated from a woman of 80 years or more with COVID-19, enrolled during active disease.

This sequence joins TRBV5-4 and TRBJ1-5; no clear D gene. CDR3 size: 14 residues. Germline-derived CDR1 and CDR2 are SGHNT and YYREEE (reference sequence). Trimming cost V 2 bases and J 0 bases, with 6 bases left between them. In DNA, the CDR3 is TGTGCCAGCAGCTTAACAGTTAGCAATCAGCCCCAGCATTTT. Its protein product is CASSLTVSNQPQHF. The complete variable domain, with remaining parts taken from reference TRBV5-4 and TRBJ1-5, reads ETGVTQSPTHLIKTRGQQVTLRCSSQSGHNTVSWYQQALGQGPQFIFQYYREEENGRGNFPPRFSGLQFPNYSSELNVNALELDDSALYLCASSLTVSNQPQHFGDGTRLSIL.

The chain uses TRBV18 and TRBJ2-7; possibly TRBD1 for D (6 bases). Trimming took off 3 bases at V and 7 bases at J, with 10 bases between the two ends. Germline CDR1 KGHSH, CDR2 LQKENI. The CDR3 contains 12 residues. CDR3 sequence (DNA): TGTGCCAGCTCACCCGAAAGGGGGGAGCAGTACTTC. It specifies CASSPERGEQYF.

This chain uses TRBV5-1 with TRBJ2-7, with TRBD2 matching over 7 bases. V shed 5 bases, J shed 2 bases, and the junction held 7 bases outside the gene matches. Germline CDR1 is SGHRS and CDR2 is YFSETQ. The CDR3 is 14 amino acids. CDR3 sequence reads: CASRRQAGPYEQYF. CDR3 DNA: TGCGCCAGCAGGCGCCAAGCGGGGCCCTACGAGCAGTACTTC.

Here the CDR3 DNA reads TGTGCCACCAGTGATAATTCGGGGGGCAATCAGCCCCAGCATTTT. Its protein product is CATSDNSGGNQPQHF. V and J are TRBV24-1 and TRBJ1-5, with D possibly matching TRBD1 (5 bases). CDR3 length equals 15 residues. V was pared by 3 bases and J by 2 bases, with 10 bases between. Germline V gene sequence: CDR1 KGHDR, CDR2 SFDVKD.

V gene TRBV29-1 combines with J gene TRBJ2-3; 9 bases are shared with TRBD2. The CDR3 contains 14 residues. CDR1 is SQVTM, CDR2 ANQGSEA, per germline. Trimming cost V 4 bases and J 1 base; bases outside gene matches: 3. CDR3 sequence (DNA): TGCAGCGTTGTGAGGACTAGCGGCACAGATACGCAGTATTTT. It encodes CSVVRTSGTDTQYF.

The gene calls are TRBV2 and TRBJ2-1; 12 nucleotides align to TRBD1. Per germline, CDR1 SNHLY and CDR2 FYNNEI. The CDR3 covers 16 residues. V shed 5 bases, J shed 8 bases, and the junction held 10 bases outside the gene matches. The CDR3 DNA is TGTGCCAGCAGTCCCAGAAGGGGACAGGGGGCCTATGAGCAGTTCTTC. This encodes CASSPRRGQGAYEQFF.

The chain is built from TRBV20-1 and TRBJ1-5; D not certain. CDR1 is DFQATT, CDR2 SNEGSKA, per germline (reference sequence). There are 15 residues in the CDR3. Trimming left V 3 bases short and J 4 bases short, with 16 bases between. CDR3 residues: CSASISPLTNQPQHF. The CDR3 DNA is TGCAGTGCTAGTATTTCCCCGCTAACTAATCAGCCCCAGCATTTT.

The CDR3 nucleotides are TGCAGTGCTAGTTGGGGGGTCGAGACCCAGTACTTC. As protein: CSASWGVETQYF. V is TRBV20-1 and J is TRBJ2-5; possibly TRBD2 for D (6 bases). Germline loops: CDR1 DFQATT, CDR2 SNEGSKA (reference sequence). The CDR3 has 12 amino acids. With 3 bases removed from V and 5 bases from J, the gap between germline ends came to 10 bases.

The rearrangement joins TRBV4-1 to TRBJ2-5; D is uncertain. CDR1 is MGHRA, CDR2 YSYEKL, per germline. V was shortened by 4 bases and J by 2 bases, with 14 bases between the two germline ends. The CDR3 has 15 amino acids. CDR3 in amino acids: CASSLLHTTQETQYF. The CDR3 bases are TGCGCCAGCAGCCTCCTCCACACAACGCAAGAGACCCAGTACTTC.

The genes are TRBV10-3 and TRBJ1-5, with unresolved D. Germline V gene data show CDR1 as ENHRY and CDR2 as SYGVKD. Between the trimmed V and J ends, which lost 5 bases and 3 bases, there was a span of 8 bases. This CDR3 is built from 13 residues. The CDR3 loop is CAISREYNQPQHF. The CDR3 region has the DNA TGTGCCATCAGTAGGGAGTACAATCAGCCCCAGCATTTT.

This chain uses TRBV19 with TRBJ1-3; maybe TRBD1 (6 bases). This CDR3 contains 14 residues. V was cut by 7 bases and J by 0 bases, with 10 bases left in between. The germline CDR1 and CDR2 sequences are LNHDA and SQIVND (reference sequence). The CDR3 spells CASKEGGSGNTIYF. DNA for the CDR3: TGTGCCAGTAAAGAAGGGGGCTCTGGAAACACCATATATTTT.

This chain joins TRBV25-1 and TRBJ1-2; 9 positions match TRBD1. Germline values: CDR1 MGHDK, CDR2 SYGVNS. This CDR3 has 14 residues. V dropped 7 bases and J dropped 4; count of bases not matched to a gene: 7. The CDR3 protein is CASTPDRGGYGYTF. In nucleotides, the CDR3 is TGTGCCAGCACCCCTGACAGGGGGGGCTATGGCTACACCTTC.

The CDR3: CASSLEGRNQPQHF. DNA of the CDR3: TGTGCCAGCAGCTTAGAGGGCAGGAATCAGCCCCAGCATTTT. This sequence joins TRBV11-2 and TRBJ1-5; D is ambiguous. The CDR3 length is 14 residues. Germline V gene sequence: CDR1 SGHAT, CDR2 FQNNGV. V dropped 0 bases and J dropped 4 bases, with 7 bases sitting between them.

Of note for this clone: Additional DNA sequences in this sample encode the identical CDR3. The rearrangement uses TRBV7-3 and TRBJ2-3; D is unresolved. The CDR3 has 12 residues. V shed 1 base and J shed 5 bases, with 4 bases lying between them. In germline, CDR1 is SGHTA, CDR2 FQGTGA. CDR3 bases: TGTGCCAGCAGCTTAAGCGGAGATACGCAGTATTTT. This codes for CASSLSGDTQYF. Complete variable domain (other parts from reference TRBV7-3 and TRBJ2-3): GAGVSQTPSNKVTEKGKYVELRCDPISGHTALYWYRQSLGQGPEFLIYFQGTGAADDSGLPNDRFFAVRPEGSVSTLKIQRTERGDSAVYLCASSLSGDTQYFGPGTRLTVL.

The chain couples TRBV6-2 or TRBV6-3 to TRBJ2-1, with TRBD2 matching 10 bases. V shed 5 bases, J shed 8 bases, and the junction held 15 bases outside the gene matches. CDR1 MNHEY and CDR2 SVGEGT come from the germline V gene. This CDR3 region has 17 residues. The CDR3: CASSQRERGGIRDEQFF. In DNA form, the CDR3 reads TGTGCCAGCAGTCAGAGGGAGCGGGGGGGAATAAGGGATGAGCAGTTCTTC.

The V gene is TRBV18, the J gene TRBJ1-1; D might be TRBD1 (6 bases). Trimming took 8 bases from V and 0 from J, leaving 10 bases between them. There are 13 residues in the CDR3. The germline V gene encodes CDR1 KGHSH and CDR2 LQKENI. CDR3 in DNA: TGTGCCAGCACAGACAGGCTGAACACTGAAGCTTTCTTT. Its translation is CASTDRLNTEAFF.

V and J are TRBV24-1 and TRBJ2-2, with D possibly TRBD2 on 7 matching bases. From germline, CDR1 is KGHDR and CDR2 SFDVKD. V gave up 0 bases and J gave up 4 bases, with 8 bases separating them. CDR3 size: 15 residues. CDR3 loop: CATSDLRGGTGELFF. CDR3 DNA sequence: TGTGCCACCAGTGATTTGAGGGGGGGCACCGGGGAGCTGTTTTTT.

The DNA for the CDR3 is TGTGCCAGCAGCCGGGACAGCAACTATGGCTACACCTTC. Translation gives CASSRDSNYGYTF. This chain links TRBV9 with TRBJ1-2, with TRBD1 matching 7 bases. V trimming: 4 bases; J trimming: 2 bases; junction bases outside the gene matches: 2. There are 13 residues in the CDR3. Germline V gene sequence: CDR1 SGDLS, CDR2 YYNGEE.

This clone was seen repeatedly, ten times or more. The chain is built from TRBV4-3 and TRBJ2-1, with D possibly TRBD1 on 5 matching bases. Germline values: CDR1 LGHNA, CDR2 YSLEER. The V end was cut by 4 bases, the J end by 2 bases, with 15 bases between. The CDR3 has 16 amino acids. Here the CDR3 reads CASSPRAKGTYNEQFF. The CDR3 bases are TGCGCCAGCAGCCCTCGGGCCAAGGGGACCTACAATGAGCAGTTCTTC.

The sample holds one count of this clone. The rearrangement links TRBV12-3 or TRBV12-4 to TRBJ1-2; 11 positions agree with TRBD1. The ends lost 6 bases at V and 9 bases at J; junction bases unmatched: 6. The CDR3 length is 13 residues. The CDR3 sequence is CASRTGTGGSYTF. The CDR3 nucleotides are TGTGCCAGCAGAACCGGGACAGGGGGAAGCTACACCTTC.

As DNA, the CDR3 is TGTGCCAGCAGCTTAGGCGGGAGGGCCGCCGGGGAGCTGTTTTTT. The encoded protein is CASSLGGRAAGELFF. This sequence joins TRBV7-2 and TRBJ2-2, with 9 bases matching TRBD2. This CDR3 spans 15 amino acids. J lost 6 bases, V lost 1 base, and 3 bases had no gene match. The germline gives CDR1 SGHTA, CDR2 FQGNSA.

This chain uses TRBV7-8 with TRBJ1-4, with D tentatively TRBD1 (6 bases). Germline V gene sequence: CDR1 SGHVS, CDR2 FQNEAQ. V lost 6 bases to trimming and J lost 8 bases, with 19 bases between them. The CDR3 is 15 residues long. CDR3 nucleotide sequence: TGTGCCAGCAGTCCCGACGGGGGGCGGTCGGAAAAACTGTTTTTT. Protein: CASSPDGGRSEKLFF.

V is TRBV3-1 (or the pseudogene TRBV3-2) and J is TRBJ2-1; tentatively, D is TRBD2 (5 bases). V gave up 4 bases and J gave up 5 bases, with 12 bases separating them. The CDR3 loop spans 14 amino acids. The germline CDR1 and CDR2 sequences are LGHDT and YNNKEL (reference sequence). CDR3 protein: CASSPGIWNNEQFF. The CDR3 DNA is TGTGCCAGCAGCCCGGGAATATGGAACAATGAGCAGTTCTTC.

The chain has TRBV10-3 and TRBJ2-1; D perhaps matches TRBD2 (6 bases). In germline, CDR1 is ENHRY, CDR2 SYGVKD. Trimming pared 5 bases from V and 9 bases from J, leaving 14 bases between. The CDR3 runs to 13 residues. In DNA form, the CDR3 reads TGTGCCATCAGTCCAGTGGGGGGAGGTGAGCAGTTCTTC. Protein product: CAISPVGGGEQFF.

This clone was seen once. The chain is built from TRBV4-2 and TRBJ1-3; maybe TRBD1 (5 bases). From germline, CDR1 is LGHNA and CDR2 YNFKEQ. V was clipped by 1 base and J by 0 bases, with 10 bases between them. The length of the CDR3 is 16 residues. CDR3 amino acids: CASSQGGGLSGNTIYF. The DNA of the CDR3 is TGTGCCAGCAGCCAAGGGGGCGGCCTCTCTGGAAACACCATATATTTT.

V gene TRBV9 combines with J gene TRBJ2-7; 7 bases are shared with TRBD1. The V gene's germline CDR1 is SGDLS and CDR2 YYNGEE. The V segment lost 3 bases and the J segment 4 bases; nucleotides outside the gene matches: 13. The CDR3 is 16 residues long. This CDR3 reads CASSAIPKGARYEQYF. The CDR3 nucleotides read TGTGCCAGCAGCGCCATCCCCAAGGGGGCACGGTACGAGCAGTACTTC.

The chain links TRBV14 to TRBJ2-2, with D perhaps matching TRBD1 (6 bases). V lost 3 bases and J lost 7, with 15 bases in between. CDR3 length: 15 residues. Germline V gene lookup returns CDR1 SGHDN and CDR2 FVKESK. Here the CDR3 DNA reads TGTGCCAGCAGCCACAGACAGGAGAGATTCGGGGAGCTGTTTTTT. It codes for CASSHRQERFGELFF.